These 14 T cell receptor beta chains were sequenced from one sample in a study of neurological immune-mediated disorders. TCRdb re-called the 5' RACE reads with MiXCR, one entry per CDR3 protein. The table includes 90,000 to 100,000 distinct CDR3 sequences, 3.5% to 4% detected once. The sample was PBMCs. The source is a woman aged 18-29 years with multiple sclerosis.

This clonotype was counted many times. The chain combines TRBV4-1 with TRBJ1-1, with D hard to call. Trimming took 4 bases from V and 7 from J, leaving 10 bases between them. The CDR3 loop spans 12 amino acids. Germline V gene lookup returns CDR1 MGHRA and CDR2 YSYEKL. The CDR3 DNA follows: TGCGCCAGCAGCCGAGCGGGGAGTGAAGCTTTCTTT. Protein sequence: CASSRAGSEAFF.

In this sample, this clonotype turned up many times. This chain connects TRBV28 to TRBJ2-1; 9 bases match TRBD2. This CDR3 region has 15 residues. The germline V gene has CDR1 MDHEN and CDR2 SYDVKM. The trim removed 5 bases at V and 5 bases at J, leaving 7 bases unmatched. The CDR3 region has the DNA TGTGCCAGCAGTCCCGGACTAGCGCACCACAATGAGCAGTTCTTC. Its translation is CASSPGLAHHNEQFF. Together with reference TRBV28 and TRBJ2-1, the CDR3 gives the full variable domain: DVKVTQSSRYLVKRTGEKVFLECVQDMDHENMFWYRQDPGLGLRLIYFSYDVKMKEKGDIPEGYSVSREKKERFSLILESASTNQTSMYLCASSPGLAHHNEQFFGPGTRLTVL.

Many counts were recorded for this clonotype. The V gene is TRBV7-3, the J gene TRBJ2-3; D is uncertain. Germline V gene data show CDR1 as SGHTA and CDR2 as FQGTGA. Trimming cost V 0 bases and J 4 bases, with 5 bases left between them. The CDR3 covers 13 residues. CDR3 DNA sequence: TGTGCCAGCAGCTTAACTCGCGCAGATACGCAGTATTTT. Encoded protein: CASSLTRADTQYF.

This clonotype was seen many times. The chain joins TRBV3-1 to TRBJ1-1; D is undetermined. Per the germline V gene, CDR1 is LGHDT and CDR2 is YNNKEL (reference sequence). The CDR3 loop spans 13 amino acids. Between the trimmed V and J ends, which lost 7 bases and 1 base, there was a span of 10 bases. The CDR3 DNA follows: TGTGCCAGCAACCACGGGCGGAACACTGAAGCTTTCTTT. This translates into CASNHGRNTEAFF.

This clonotype occurred a few times. The CDR3 loop reads CSASWGTSGGGYNEQFF. The CDR3 DNA reads TGCAGTGCTAGCTGGGGGACTAGCGGGGGAGGGTACAATGAGCAGTTCTTC. This chain connects TRBV20-1 to TRBJ2-1; TRBD2 matches at 14 bases. Germline V gives CDR1 DFQATT, CDR2 SNEGSKA (reference sequence). This CDR3 has 17 residues. The junction had 8 bases not matched to a gene; V was cut back by 3 bases and J by 4 bases.

This clonotype was detected ten times or more. The J gene is TRBJ2-7, the V gene TRBV7-9; possibly TRBD2 for D (5 bases). Germline CDR1 and CDR2: SEHNR and FQNEAQ (reference sequence). Trimming removed 2 bases at V and 2 bases at J, with 13 bases between. CDR3 length equals 15 residues. CDR3 amino acids: CASSLRGTITYEQYF. The CDR3 DNA follows: TGTGCCAGCAGCTTACGGGGAACGATAACCTACGAGCAGTACTTC. Full variable domain (rest looked up from reference TRBV7-9 and TRBJ2-7): DTGVSQNPRHKITKRGQNVTFRCDPISEHNRLYWYRQTLGQGPEFLTYFQNEAQLEKSRLLSDRFSAERPKGSFSTLEIQRTEQGDSAMYLCASSLRGTITYEQYFGPGTRLTVT.

In its sample, this clonotype was seen many times. This rearrangement joins TRBV12-3 or TRBV12-4 to TRBJ1-1, with a weak D call TRBD1 (5 bases). With 7 bases removed from V and 0 bases from J, the gap between germline ends came to 12 bases. The CDR3 has 14 residues. The CDR3 DNA sequence: TGTGCCAGCAAGCTGGGACCCATGAACACTGAAGCTTTCTTT. Translating it yields CASKLGPMNTEAFF.

This clonotype was picked up many times. The chain joins TRBV28 to TRBJ1-6; 8 bases line up with TRBD1. The J segment lost 3 bases and the V segment lost 5 bases, leaving 9 bases of the junction unmatched. Per germline, CDR1 MDHEN and CDR2 SYDVKM. The CDR3 covers 17 residues. The CDR3 bases are TGTGCCAGCAGTCCTGGACAGGGCAACAACTATAATTCACCCCTCCACTTT. As protein: CASSPGQGNNYNSPLHF.

This clonotype came up many times. V and J are TRBV29-1 and TRBJ1-3; D remains ambiguous. Germline CDR1 reads SQVTM; CDR2 reads ANQGSEA. The CDR3 has 13 amino acids. V was pared by 4 bases and J by 0 bases, with 7 bases between. The CDR3 coding sequence is TGCAGCGTTGTGGGGTCCTCTGGAAACACCATATATTTT. This codes for CSVVGSSGNTIYF.

This clonotype was detected ten times or more. The chain has TRBV6-4 and TRBJ2-2, with 8 positions matching TRBD1. The CDR3 totals 15 residues. Unmatched junction bases numbered 5, after V lost 2 bases and J lost 6 bases. CDR1 MRHNA and CDR2 SNTAGT come from the germline V gene. CDR3 DNA sequence: TGTGCCAGCAGTGACGACTCAGGGGGCTCCGGGGAGCTGTTTTTT. Its protein product is CASSDDSGGSGELFF.

This clonotype appeared many times. The rearrangement links TRBV11-2 to TRBJ2-4; 9 bases map to TRBD2. Germline V gene data show CDR1 as SGHAT and CDR2 as FQNNGV. The CDR3 contains 19 residues. The J segment lost 1 base and the V segment lost 0 bases, leaving 10 bases of the junction unmatched. As DNA, the CDR3 is TGTGCCAGCAGCTTAGAGGAGACTAGCGGCCGGGCGGCCAAAAACATTCAGTACTTC. Translated, it gives CASSLEETSGRAAKNIQYF.

This clonotype was observed at least ten times. The rearrangement uses TRBV7-6 and TRBJ2-1; D gene uncertain. Trimming pared 4 bases from V and 13 bases from J, leaving 11 bases between. CDR1 is SGHVS, CDR2 FNYEAQ, per germline. This CDR3 has 11 amino acids. The chain's CDR3 is CASSYQDDQFF. The CDR3 DNA sequence: TGTGCCAGCAGCTATCAGGACGACCAGTTCTTC. The whole variable domain, remainder taken from reference TRBV7-6 and TRBJ2-1, is GAGVSQSPRYKVTKRGQDVALRCDPISGHVSLYWYRQALGQGPEFLTYFNYEAQQDKSGLPNDRFSAERPEGSISTLTIQRTEQRDSAMYRCASSYQDDQFFGPGTRLTVL.

This clonotype was seen repeatedly, ten times or more. The chain carries TRBV5-1 and TRBJ1-1; TRBD1 matches 9 bases. Germline loops: CDR1 SGHRS, CDR2 YFSETQ. V lost 2 bases, J lost 1 base, and 3 bases stayed unmatched. The CDR3 runs 15 residues. The DNA for the CDR3 is TGCGCCAGCAGCTTTCCGGGACAGGGGAACACTGAAGCTTTCTTT. Its protein is CASSFPGQGNTEAFF.

In its sample, this clonotype was seen many times. The genes are TRBV5-1 and TRBJ2-7; 9 bases are a match to TRBD2. The CDR3 loop spans 15 amino acids. Germline loops: CDR1 SGHRS, CDR2 YFSETQ. With 5 bases clipped from V and 0 bases from J, the junction kept 6 bases outside the gene matches. The CDR3 region has the DNA TGCGCCAGCAGTCAAGCGGGGGGCATCTCCTACGAGCAGTACTTC. It is translated as CASSQAGGISYEQYF.